These T cell receptor beta chains were read from a single sample in a study of T cell responses to AZD1222 COVID-19 vaccine. Assay used: immunoSEQ multiplex PCR; TCRdb lists only in-frame clones, some missing. The sample records about 130,000 clones, 88% being singletons. The specimen was peripheral blood, collected 28 days after the second AZD1222 dose. All receptors derive from an adult who received the AZD1222 COVID-19 vaccine. Both conserved end residues are part of each CDR3. A D gene is named only where the DNA matches it firmly. Size values are once, few and many counts, or a class for expanded clones, and some rows have none.

D gene | J gene | V gene | clone size | CDR3 DNA | CDR3 protein
NA | TRBJ1-1 | TRBV28 | few | TGTGCCAGCAGTCCCCATCGAACTGAAGCTTTCTTT | CASSPHRTEAFF
TRBD1 | TRBJ1-2 | TRBV24-1 | NA | TGTGCCACCAGTGATACCCGACAGGGAGATGGCTACACCTTC | CATSDTRQGDGYTF
NA | TRBJ1-1 | TRBV29-1 | NA | TGCAGCGTTGAAGGGCTTTCAATGAACACTGAAGCTTTCTTT | CSVEGLSMNTEAFF
NA | TRBJ1-5 | TRBV19 | NA | TGTGCCAGTAGCCTATCTGGGGAAAGCAATCAGCCCCAGCATTTT | CASSLSGESNQPQHF
NA | TRBJ2-2 | TRBV12-3/TRBV12-4 | NA | TGTGCCGGCCCAGGGAGGACCGGGGAGCTGTTTTTT | CAGPGRTGELFF
NA | TRBJ2-1 | TRBV5-1 | NA | TGCGCCAGCAGCTTGGGGGGAGGTTCCTACAATGAGCAGTTCTTC | CASSLGGGSYNEQFF
NA | TRBJ2-7 | TRBV6-5 | NA | TGTGCCAGCATTACGGGGCAGGGATCCTACGAGCAGTACTTC | CASITGQGSYEQYF
NA | TRBJ1-2 | TRBV11-3 | NA | TGTGCCAGCAGCTTCCAAGCCCTTTATGGCTACACCTTC | CASSFQALYGYTF
TRBD1 | TRBJ1-3 | TRBV9 | once | TGTGCCAGCAGCCCTCGACAGGGATTGAGAAACACCATATATTTT | CASSPRQGLRNTIYF
NA | TRBJ2-3 | TRBV7-2 | NA | TGTGCCAGCAGCTTTGTAGGCGAGAATACGCAGTATTTT | CASSFVGENTQYF
NA | TRBJ2-6 | TRBV19 | NA | TGTGCCAGTAGGGTCGGAGGCTTCCCCCCCAACTCTGGGGCCAACGTCCTGACTTTC | CASRVGGFPPNSGANVLTF
TRBD2 | TRBJ2-5 | TRBV2 | few | TGTGCCAGCAGCGGTACGATGAGGACTAGCGGGTTGCAAGAGACCCAGTACTTC | CASSGTMRTSGLQETQYF
NA | TRBJ1-1 | TRBV5-4 | NA | TGTGCCAGCAGCTTGGTTGGGGTGGCCACTGAAGCTTTCTTT | CASSLVGVATEAFF
TRBD1 | TRBJ1-2 | TRBV12-5 | NA | TGTGCTAGTGGTTTGGTACTTAGGGACAGGCTGGGCTCTAACTATGGCTACACCTTC | CASGLVLRDRLGSNYGYTF
NA | TRBJ1-1 | TRBV19 | NA | TGTGCCAGTAGTAGGGACGTGAACACTGAAGCTTTCTTT | CASSRDVNTEAFF
NA | TRBJ1-6 | TRBV2 | once | TGTGCCAGCAGTGGCGAGTATAATTCACCCCTCCACTTT | CASSGEYNSPLHF